This passage covers 27 T cell receptor beta chains from one sample sequenced in a study of radiation and T cells in renal cell carcinoma. Clones were read by immunoSEQ multiplex PCR, and TCRdb kept only the in-frame ones, dropping some. The repertoire includes just under 150,000 clones, about 86% of them detected once, and less than 20% sits in the top ten. Time point noted: blood 4 weeks post-SBRT, at nephrectomy. Treatment specified: 15 Gy SBRT to primary tumor, nephrectomy 4 weeks later. The sequences come from blood, collected from a patient whose treatment included radiotherapy and nephrectomy. The source is a woman aged 45 to 65 with renal cell carcinoma.

The V and J genes are TRBV28 and TRBJ2-1; D not certain. Germline-derived CDR1 and CDR2 are MDHEN and SYDVKM. V dropped 6 bases and J dropped 4 bases, with 28 bases sitting between them. This CDR3 is built from 19 residues. CDR3 nucleotides: TGTGCCAGCAGCTCGGCGGACGAAGCCGCCGCGGAAACTTACAATGAGCAGTTCTTC. Translation: CASSSADEAAAETYNEQFF.

V is TRBV5-6 and J is TRBJ2-1; TRBD1 is a possible D gene (5 bases). The CDR3 loop spans 14 amino acids. V lost 5 bases to trimming and J lost 8 bases, with 17 bases between them. Germline values: CDR1 SGHDT, CDR2 YYEEEE. For the CDR3, the DNA is TGTGCCAGCAGAGTTTTGGGGCTGGGCCATGAGCAGTTCTTC. Translated, it gives CASRVLGLGHEQFF.

This chain joins TRBV6-1 and TRBJ2-2, with TRBD1 identical over 7 bases. Trimming at V came to 6 bases and at J to 1 base, leaving 2 bases not matched to a gene. CDR1 MNHNS and CDR2 SASEGT come from the germline V gene. The CDR3 has 14 residues. The CDR3 is CASSRTGNTGELFF. CDR3 coding DNA: TGTGCCAGCAGCCGGACAGGGAACACCGGGGAGCTGTTTTTT.

The gene calls are TRBV27 and TRBJ2-2; D possibly corresponds to TRBD2 (6 bases). Germline lookup yields CDR1 MNHEY and CDR2 SMNVEV (reference sequence). Deletions cut 8 bases from V and 7 bases from J, with 23 bases between. The CDR3 totals 16 residues. The CDR3 nucleotides read TGTGCCAGCCGTAATTCGCACGTAGCGGTTATCGGGGAGCTGTTTTTT. This sequence encodes CASRNSHVAVIGELFF.

V and J are TRBV21-1 and TRBJ2-7; TRBD2, the table's D call, was not compared with the DNA. TRBV21-1 is annotated as a pseudogene. The length of the CDR3 is 16 residues. In DNA form, the CDR3 reads TGTGCCAGCAGCAATCGGAGGAAGGGAGACTCCTACGAGCAGTACTTC. Translated: CASSNRRKGDSYEQYF.

The rearrangement links TRBV5-1 to TRBJ1-6; the D gene is possibly TRBD1 (5 bases). The CDR3 consists of 13 residues. Trimming cost V 4 bases and J 6 bases, with 8 bases left between them. Germline CDR1 and CDR2: SGHRS and YFSETQ. The CDR3 region is CASSGTRNSPLHF. CDR3 coding DNA: TGCGCCAGCAGCGGGACTCGTAATTCACCCCTCCACTTT.

CDR3 in amino acids: CAWSPAGGPGDTQYF. CDR3 in DNA: TGTGCCTGGAGCCCGGCAGGGGGGCCTGGAGATACGCAGTATTTT. The V gene is TRBV30, the J gene TRBJ2-3; D may be TRBD1 (7 bases). The CDR3 sequence is 15 residues long. Germline V lookup: CDR1 GTSNPN, CDR2 SVGIG (reference sequence). Trimming left V 3 bases short and J 5 bases short, with 18 bases between.

The CDR3 DNA reads as TGTGCCAGCAGCCGATGGGACAGCCAGAACACTGAAGCTTTCTTT. Amino acids: CASSRWDSQNTEAFF. The rearrangement links TRBV7-2 to TRBJ1-1, with 7 positions matching TRBD1. The CDR3 is 15 amino acids. Trimming removed 5 bases from V and 1 base from J; junction bases left unmatched: 7. Germline V gene sequence: CDR1 SGHTA, CDR2 FQGNSA.

This chain links TRBV11-1 with TRBJ1-1; D not resolved. CDR1 is SGHAT, CDR2 FQDESV, per germline (reference sequence). The CDR3 extends over 16 amino acids. Trimming took 1 base from V and 4 from J, leaving 16 bases between them. This CDR3 reads CASSLVSGLVATEAFF. As DNA, the CDR3 is TGTGCCAGCAGCTTAGTCTCGGGCCTCGTGGCCACTGAAGCTTTCTTT. Full variable domain (outside the CDR3, taken from reference TRBV11-1 and TRBJ1-1): EAEVAQSPRYKITEKSQAVAFWCDPISGHATLYWYRQILGQGPELLVQFQDESVVDDSQLPKDRFSAERLKGVDSTLKIQPAELGDSAMYLCASSLVSGLVATEAFFGQGTRLTVV.

CDR3 in DNA: TGTGCCAGCACCGGACTAGCGGTGGTGAATGAGCAGTTCTTC. Translated, it gives CASTGLAVVNEQFF. The chain couples TRBV2 to TRBJ2-1, with 10 bases aligning to TRBD2. This CDR3 comprises 14 residues. The trim removed 7 bases at V and 7 bases at J, leaving 7 bases unmatched. CDR1 SNHLY and CDR2 FYNNEI come from the germline V gene.

J is TRBJ2-7 and V is TRBV19; TRBD2 aligns across 11 bases. With V trimmed by 1 base and J by 0 bases, 2 bases remained unmatched. This CDR3 is built from 16 residues. Germline CDR1 and CDR2: LNHDA and SQIVND (reference sequence). The CDR3 protein is CASSIGGLAASYEQYF. The CDR3 DNA follows: TGTGCCAGTAGTATAGGGGGACTAGCGGCCTCCTACGAGCAGTACTTC.

The rearrangement uses TRBV6-5 and TRBJ1-5, with D perhaps TRBD1 (5 bases). The CDR3 loop spans 14 amino acids. The germline V and J ends were trimmed by 4 bases and 7 bases, with 14 bases remaining between them. Germline CDR1 and CDR2: MNHEY and SVGAGI. The CDR3 reads CASSSEGEWQPQHF. CDR3 in DNA: TGTGCCAGCAGTTCTGAAGGGGAGTGGCAGCCCCAGCATTTT.

V usage is TRBV7-2 and J usage is TRBJ2-5, with a possible D match to TRBD2 (5 bases). V gave up 4 bases and J gave up 7 bases, with 7 bases separating them. Germline assignment: CDR1 SGHTA and CDR2 FQGNSA. This CDR3 has 11 residues. CDR3 amino acids: CASSSGLTQYF. The CDR3, as DNA: TGTGCCAGCAGCTCCGGACTGACCCAGTACTTC. The whole variable domain, remainder taken from reference TRBV7-2 and TRBJ2-5, is GAGVSQSPSNKVTEKGKDVELRCDPISGHTALYWYRQSLGQGLEFLIYFQGNSAPDKSGLPSDRFSAERTGGSVSTLTIQRTQQEDSAVYLCASSSGLTQYFGPGTRLLVL.

This sequence joins TRBV5-1 and TRBJ2-7; D gene unclear. The germline V and J ends were trimmed by 2 bases and 2 bases, with 8 bases remaining between them. Germline V gives CDR1 SGHRS, CDR2 YFSETQ. This CDR3 contains 13 residues. CDR3 sequence (DNA): TGCGCCAGCAGCTTTGACTCAGCCTACGAGCAGTACTTC. Amino acids: CASSFDSAYEQYF.

This chain connects TRBV10-1 to TRBJ2-3; D call uncertain. The V end lost 3 bases, the J end lost 4 bases, and 8 bases lay between the germline ends. Germline assignment: CDR1 WNHNN and CDR2 SYGVQD (reference sequence). The CDR3 has 13 amino acids. The CDR3 bases are TGCGCCAGCAGTGACCTGACCGCAGATACGCAGTATTTT. It is translated as CASSDLTADTQYF.

The genes are TRBV5-1 and TRBJ1-5; possible D gene TRBD1, 5 bases. CDR1 is SGHRS, CDR2 YFSETQ, per germline. V lost 3 bases to trimming and J lost 5 bases, with 9 bases between them. This CDR3 has 13 residues. The CDR3 region has the DNA TGCGCCAGCAGCTGGGGGGTGGATCAGCCCCAGCATTTT. It translates to CASSWGVDQPQHF.

The V gene is TRBV5-1, the J gene TRBJ1-1; perhaps TRBD1 as D (5 bases). Germline V CDR1 and CDR2: SGHRS, YFSETQ. The length of the CDR3 is 14 residues. Trimming pared 4 bases from V and 5 bases from J, leaving 15 bases between. Written as DNA, the CDR3 is TGCGCCAGCAGCCCAGTGGTGGGGGGGACTGAAGCTTTCTTT. Encoded protein: CASSPVVGGTEAFF.

The chain joins TRBV19 to TRBJ2-7; D gene ambiguous. The ends were cut back, 5 bases at V and 0 bases at J, with 17 bases in the middle. Germline V gene data show CDR1 as LNHDA and CDR2 as SQIVND (reference sequence). CDR3 size: 16 residues. CDR3 sequence: CASSPPYGRSSYEQYF. The CDR3 DNA reads TGTGCCAGTAGTCCCCCCTACGGGCGTAGCTCCTACGAGCAGTACTTC.

For this clone: Other DNA sequences of this sample code for an identical CDR3. This chain connects TRBV14 to TRBJ1-4, with D hard to call. Germline V gives CDR1 SGHDN, CDR2 FVKESK. The CDR3 is 12 amino acids. V was shortened by 4 bases and J by 8 bases, with 8 bases between the two germline ends. The CDR3 nucleotides read TGTGCCAGCAGCCCCTCGAGCGAAAAACTGTTTTTT. Translating gives CASSPSSEKLFF.

The chain links TRBV11-3 to TRBJ2-4, with D possibly matching TRBD1 (5 bases). The germline V and J ends were trimmed by 4 bases and 5 bases, with 12 bases remaining between them. CDR3 length: 14 amino acids. Per the germline V gene, CDR1 is SGHNT and CDR2 is YENEEA. The CDR3 nucleotides are TGTGCCAGCAGCTCCACGGACACCGAAAACATTCAGTACTTC. Translation: CASSSTDTENIQYF. The full variable domain, its missing parts supplied by reference TRBV11-3 and TRBJ2-4, is EAGVVQSPRYKIIEKKQPVAFWCNPISGHNTLYWYLQNLGQGPELLIRYENEEAVDDSQLPKDRFSAERLKGVDSTLKIQPAELGDSAVYLCASSSTDTENIQYFGAGTRLSVL.

This rearrangement joins TRBV2 to TRBJ2-7; the D gene is possibly TRBD2 (5 bases). Per the germline V gene, CDR1 is SNHLY and CDR2 is FYNNEI. The V gene lost 5 bases and the J gene lost 0 bases, with 11 bases spanning the gap. The CDR3 is 14 amino acids. CDR3 protein: CASSSPGNSYEQYF. The CDR3, as DNA: TGTGCCAGCAGTTCACCCGGGAACTCCTACGAGCAGTACTTC.

Here the CDR3 reads CASSLDREGEQYF. The CDR3 coding sequence is TGTGCCAGCAGCTTGGACAGGGAGGGTGAGCAGTACTTC. The gene calls are TRBV11-3 and TRBJ2-7; tentative D call: TRBD1 (8 bases). V was shortened by 3 bases and J by 7 bases, with 13 bases between the two germline ends. The CDR3 totals 13 residues. Germline loops: CDR1 SGHNT, CDR2 YENEEA.

The chain links TRBV7-2 to TRBJ1-1; D is uncertain. Trimming removed 5 bases from V and 1 base from J, with 11 bases in between. CDR1 is SGHTA and CDR2 is FQGNSA in the germline V gene. The CDR3 sequence is 14 residues long. Written as DNA, the CDR3 is TGTGCCAGCAGCCTGATACAATCGAACACTGAAGCTTTCTTT. It is translated as CASSLIQSNTEAFF.

There are a few counts of this clone. This sequence joins TRBV5-1 and TRBJ1-4, with a tentative D call TRBD1 (5 bases). This CDR3 comprises 13 residues. Germline assignment: CDR1 SGHRS and CDR2 YFSETQ. V lost 3 bases, J lost 8 bases, and 11 bases lay in between. Here the CDR3 DNA reads TGCGCCAGCAGCTGGACATTGGGCGAAAAACTGTTTTTT. Residues: CASSWTLGEKLFF.

The CDR3 DNA sequence: TGTGCCAGCAGCCCGGACGGGTATAGCAATCAGCCCCAGCATTTT. Amino acids: CASSPDGYSNQPQHF. V and J are TRBV9 and TRBJ1-5; no clear D. The CDR3 spans 15 residues. CDR1 is SGDLS and CDR2 is YYNGEE in the germline V gene. Trimming took off 4 bases at V and 0 bases at J, with 11 bases between the two ends.

The count of this clone is one. The CDR3 loop is CAIKGTYEQYF. The CDR3 region has the DNA TGTGCCATCAAAGGAACCTACGAGCAGTACTTC. The chain links TRBV10-3 to TRBJ2-7; no clear D gene. The CDR3 sequence is 11 residues long. The germline CDR1 and CDR2 sequences are ENHRY and SYGVKD. V lost 7 bases, J lost 2 bases, and 6 bases lay in between.

The chain has TRBV12-5 and TRBJ1-1; possibly TRBD1 for D (5 bases). Trimming stripped 0 bases from V and 4 bases from J, with 15 bases between. The CDR3 runs 16 residues. Germline V gives CDR1 LGHNT, CDR2 FRNRAP. CDR3 loop: CASGLVLGGTSTEAFF. DNA of the CDR3: TGTGCTAGTGGTTTGGTACTGGGGGGTACGAGCACTGAAGCTTTCTTT.